The T cell receptor beta chain described here comes from a study of T cell clones after liver transplantation. Study-level information: TCRbeta sequencing after a pre-transplant mixed lymphocyte reaction identified graft-donor-reactive clones, later tracked in post-transplant blood. Tolerance: complete withdrawal held at least one year, liver enzymes staying within twice normal.

The assay was immunoSEQ multiplex PCR, and TCRdb's table has in-frame clones only and misses some. This sample has some 120,000 clones, with 75% to 95% found just once. In regard to this clone: The antigen remains undetermined.

The length of the CDR3 is 13 residues. V was clipped by 5 bases and J by 5 bases, with 10 bases between them. Per the germline V gene, CDR1 is SGHNT and CDR2 is YENEEA. General study results and limits: Post-transplant time points were not standardized, so conclusions are preliminary.

The receptor's source is a human patient who received a liver transplant. Some T cells may trace back to the graft donor. The source material was CD4+ T cells from blood, sampled 12 months after liver transplant. The V and J genes are TRBV11-3 and TRBJ1-5; D might be TRBD1 (5 bases). CDR3 coding DNA: TGTGCCAGCAGCACAGGACTGGATCAGCCCCAGCATTTT. It encodes CASSTGLDQPQHF.